This entry lists 15 T cell receptor beta chains sequenced from one sample in a study of blood T cell repertoires in COVID-19. Profiling relied on immunoSEQ multiplex PCR, and the TCRdb table lists in-frame clones only, not all of them. The sample includes about 200,000 clones, about four fifths of them seen just once. The sample was PBMCs or T cells enriched from blood (not recorded which). These receptor sequences come from a man aged 35 to 55 who had recovered from COVID-19.

The chain joins TRBV14 to TRBJ2-3, with 8 nucleotides matching TRBD2. Per the germline V gene, CDR1 is SGHDN and CDR2 is FVKESK. The CDR3 length is 16 residues. The ends lost 5 bases at V and 3 bases at J; junction bases unmatched: 10. CDR3 loop: CASSKTGGMRTDTQYF. The CDR3 nucleotides read TGTGCCAGCAGCAAAACGGGAGGGATGAGGACAGATACGCAGTATTTT.

This rearrangement joins TRBV24-1 to TRBJ2-6; D perhaps matches TRBD2 (6 bases). V was clipped by 5 bases and J by 2 bases, with 12 bases between them. CDR1 and CDR2 (germline): KGHDR, SFDVKD. CDR3 length: 16 residues. The CDR3, as DNA: TGTGCCACCAGTGGGACGGCGGGAACTGGGGCCAACGTCCTGACTTTC. Translated: CATSGTAGTGANVLTF.

The chain carries TRBV14 and TRBJ2-7; 15 bases agree with TRBD2. Germline lookup yields CDR1 SGHDN and CDR2 FVKESK. Trimming removed 3 bases from V and 7 bases from J; junction bases left unmatched: 10. CDR3 size: 17 residues. The CDR3 region is CASSHARGLAGGPEQYF. The CDR3 nucleotides read TGTGCCAGCAGCCATGCCCGCGGACTAGCGGGGGGGCCGGAGCAGTACTTC.

The chain joins TRBV2 to TRBJ2-7, with unresolved D. CDR1 SNHLY and CDR2 FYNNEI come from the germline V gene. The V and J ends lost 2 bases and 3 bases respectively, with 14 bases between them. The CDR3 length is 15 residues. DNA for the CDR3: TGTGCCAGCAGTGAACGCCAACTTACTAACTACGAGCAGTACTTC. Translating gives CASSERQLTNYEQYF.

The V and J genes are TRBV28 and TRBJ1-1, with D perhaps matching TRBD1 (5 bases). Germline CDR1 MDHEN, CDR2 SYDVKM. The CDR3 extends over 14 amino acids. The ends were cut back, 11 bases at V and 4 bases at J, with 20 bases in the middle. CDR3 in DNA: TGTGCCGGCGCCCCGGGGGGATGGGGCACTGAAGCTTTCTTT. It translates to CAGAPGGWGTEAFF.

As DNA, the CDR3 is TGTGCCAGCAGTGAAAACGGTAATTCACCCCTCCACTTT. Its translation: CASSENGNSPLHF. The gene calls are TRBV2 and TRBJ1-6; no reliable D call. V was cut by 2 bases and J by 6 bases, with 5 bases left in between. Germline values: CDR1 SNHLY, CDR2 FYNNEI. The CDR3 has 13 residues.

The CDR3 spells CASRSPWDSFLAFF. The CDR3 DNA reads as TGTGCCAGCAGATCTCCCTGGGACAGCTTCTTGGCTTTCTTT. The rearrangement links TRBV27 to TRBJ1-1; 7 bases line up with TRBD1. CDR3 length equals 14 residues. CDR1 is MNHEY, CDR2 SMNVEV, per germline (reference sequence). The V segment lost 6 bases and the J segment 11 bases; nucleotides outside the gene matches: 15.

The chain combines TRBV6-2 or TRBV6-3 with TRBJ1-5; D remains unclear. The CDR3 loop spans 18 amino acids. V was clipped by 0 bases and J by 4 bases, with 19 bases between them. Germline loops: CDR1 MNHEY, CDR2 SVGEGT. The CDR3 loop reads CASSYSRQRAGRNQPQHF. The CDR3 nucleotides read TGTGCCAGCAGTTACTCGCGTCAGCGGGCAGGCCGGAATCAGCCCCAGCATTTT.

The sample holds one count of this clone. The chain joins TRBV5-3 to TRBJ1-2; 8 bases match TRBD1. TRBV5-3 counts as an open reading frame of uncertain function. V was pared by 2 bases and J by 4 bases, with 7 bases of the junction left unmatched. The CDR3 has 15 residues. The CDR3 DNA reads TGTGCCAGAAGCTTCAGGGGGCAGGGGACCTATGGCTACACCTTC. Translating it yields CARSFRGQGTYGYTF.

J is TRBJ1-2 and V is TRBV11-2; tentative D call: TRBD1 (6 bases). The CDR3 length is 12 residues. With 5 bases removed from V and 5 bases from J, the gap between germline ends came to 9 bases. Germline V lookup: CDR1 SGHAT, CDR2 FQNNGV. Written as DNA, the CDR3 is TGTGCCAGCAGCCCCACAGGGTATGGCTACACCTTC. Translated: CASSPTGYGYTF.

V gene TRBV7-9 combines with J gene TRBJ1-5; a possible D gene is TRBD1 (5 bases). V was cut by 5 bases and J by 3 bases, with 14 bases left in between. Germline CDR1 and CDR2: SEHNR and FQNEAQ (reference sequence). The CDR3 is 15 residues long. CDR3 sequence: CASSATETINQPQHF. CDR3 coding DNA: TGTGCCAGCAGCGCGACAGAAACCATCAATCAGCCCCAGCATTTT. The complete variable domain, with remaining parts taken from reference TRBV7-9 and TRBJ1-5, reads DTGVSQNPRHKITKRGQNVTFRCDPISEHNRLYWYRQTLGQGPEFLTYFQNEAQLEKSRLLSDRFSAERPKGSFSTLEIQRTEQGDSAMYLCASSATETINQPQHFGDGTRLSIL.

The chain uses TRBV7-9 and TRBJ1-1; TRBD1 agrees at 7 bases. The trim removed 1 base at V and 7 bases at J, leaving 0 bases unmatched. In germline, CDR1 is SEHNR, CDR2 FQNEAQ (reference sequence). The CDR3 totals 12 residues. CDR3 bases: TGTGCCAGCAGCTTAGGACAGGGTGAAGCTTTCTTT. Its translation: CASSLGQGEAFF.

This clone has just one count. The chain carries TRBV28 and TRBJ2-7, with 7 nucleotides matching TRBD1. CDR3 size: 21 residues. V trimming: 4 bases; J trimming: 0 bases; junction bases outside the gene matches: 24. Germline CDR1 is MDHEN and CDR2 is SYDVKM. CDR3 residues: CASSSSRTGRVPKGSSYEQYF. CDR3 bases: TGTGCCAGCAGTTCAAGCCGGACAGGAAGGGTACCTAAGGGGAGCTCCTACGAGCAGTACTTC.

CDR3 bases: TGTGCCAGCAGTACCCCAGAGGGGGCGGGAGCTTTCTTT. It codes for CASSTPEGAGAFF. V usage is TRBV6-5 and J usage is TRBJ1-1; 7 bases line up with TRBD1. The CDR3 spans 13 residues. The germline gives CDR1 MNHEY, CDR2 SVGAGI. The J segment lost 10 bases and the V segment lost 5 bases, leaving 10 bases of the junction unmatched.

The rearrangement joins TRBV7-2 to TRBJ1-5; 9 nucleotides align to TRBD1. Per the germline V gene, CDR1 is SGHTA and CDR2 is FQGNSA. CDR3 size: 16 residues. The V and J ends lost 0 bases and 5 bases, in that order; junction bases with no gene match: 5. The CDR3 DNA follows: TGTGCCAGCAGCTTAGCGGGACAGGGAGTCGATCAGCCCCAGCATTTT. Translation gives CASSLAGQGVDQPQHF.